This TCR beta chain was documented in a study of cytomegalovirus exposure and HLA in healthy donors. Study-wide results and caveats: A missense variant in DCLRE1C was later tied to TCR beta V- and J-gene trimming. Indistinguishability led to the exclusion of some V segments, TRBV6-2 and TRBV6-3 included. HLA restriction was apparent for most CMV-associated TCR beta chains in a later analysis. Another analysis was done later, and it associated over 15,000 TCR beta sequences with HLA alleles at 0.05 false discovery rate.

Germline CDR1 and CDR2: MDHEN and SYDVKM. The germline V and J ends were trimmed by 1 base and 2 bases, with 13 bases remaining between them. CDR3 length equals 16 residues. Concerning this clone itself: Antigen unknown.

Both 60 Vbeta primers and 13 Jbeta primers went into the PCR. Assay: immunoSEQ multiplex PCR; the TCRdb copy retains only in-frame clones and omits some. In the table there are under 200,000 clones, more than 60% of which are singletons. The rearrangement uses TRBV28 and TRBJ2-3; tentative D call: TRBD2 (5 bases). Sequencing was done on a sample of PBMCs. This receptor was obtained from a female donor in good health and CMV-seronegative. DNA of the CDR3: TGTGCCAGCAGTTTATTGCGCGGGTTTTCCACAGATACGCAGTATTTT. Residues: CASSLLRGFSTDTQYF.